These T cell receptor beta chains were read from a single sample in a study of T cell responses to AZD1222 COVID-19 vaccine. Generated by immunoSEQ multiplex PCR, the TCRdb table keeps only in-frame clones and is missing some. The sample has about 210,000 clones; about 94% are singletons. The sample here was peripheral blood, taken 28 days after the second dose of the MenACWY control vaccine. Receptors originate from an adult who received the MenACWY meningococcal vaccine as a control. CDR3s include the opening cysteine and the closing phenylalanine or tryptophan. The order of the fields is V gene, J gene, D gene, CDR3 protein. A D gene is named only where the DNA matches it firmly.

TRBV9	TRBJ2-3	-	CASSVSPYTDTQYF
TRBV5-5	TRBJ1-1	-	CASSLDTGLVTEAFF
TRBV6-2/TRBV6-3	TRBJ2-7	TRBD1	CASSYPTGPRREQYF
TRBV7-3	TRBJ2-2	TRBD1	CASSPGTGTTGELFF
TRBV12-3/TRBV12-4	-	-	CASSLVGPIQYF
TRBV28	TRBJ1-5	-	CASTLDRNNQPQHF
TRBV10-3	TRBJ1-6	TRBD1	CAISDTGEGAPLHF
TRBV13	TRBJ2-1	TRBD2	CASSFRGDSYNEQFF
TRBV5-1	TRBJ2-2	TRBD1	CASSLHGTGATGELFF
TRBV7-9	TRBJ1-2	-	CASSRDSWEDGYTF
TRBV12-3/TRBV12-4	TRBJ1-2	-	CASSLRWPGVATF
TRBV6-5	TRBJ2-7	-	CATLGNSEQYF
TRBV27	TRBJ2-2	TRBD2	CASSNQAGKTGELFF
TRBV7-2	TRBJ2-5	TRBD2	CASSLVGGGGETQYF
TRBV13	TRBJ2-1	-	CASSPVYPRHNEQFF
TRBV20-1	TRBJ2-7	TRBD1	CSVDRVYEQYF
TRBV18	TRBJ2-7	TRBD1	CASSPPSGTGGSYEQYF
TRBV6-5	TRBJ2-1	TRBD1	CASSYTGDSYNEQFF
TRBV6-5	TRBJ2-7	-	CASRSSATYEQYF
TRBV24-1	TRBJ1-1	-	CATSDPGRAEAFF
TRBV4-2	TRBJ2-3	TRBD1	CASSRTRTGAADTQYF
TRBV28	TRBJ1-5	-	CASSLSRVGQPQHF
TRBV11-3	TRBJ2-2	-	CASILSPNTGELFF
TRBV2	TRBJ1-1	-	CASSATALNTEAFF
TRBV3-1/TRBV3-2	TRBJ2-5	-	CASRDSGSRGSETQYF
TRBV18	TRBJ2-3	TRBD1	CASSAGQGAQTDTQYF
TRBV6-5	TRBJ2-7	-	CASSYNRDTGQYF
TRBV19	TRBJ2-7	TRBD1	CASSIVPRGPYEQYF
TRBV19	TRBJ2-1	-	CASSMAGSLSNEQFF
TRBV27	TRBJ1-2	TRBD1	CASSHRTTGRRNNYGYTF
TRBV6-5	TRBJ1-1	-	CASRAYLGAGGEAFF
TRBV3-1/TRBV3-2	TRBJ2-5	-	CASSQDQNRVETQYF
TRBV14	TRBJ1-4	-	CASSQGPSNEKLFF
TRBV6-2/TRBV6-3	TRBJ1-6	TRBD1	CASSPGQGGHNSPLHF
TRBV3-1/TRBV3-2	TRBJ2-3	-	CASSQPQERTDTQYF
TRBV28	TRBJ2-2	TRBD1	CASKDRDAGELFF
TRBV7-3	TRBJ2-7	-	CASSLTTNYEQYF
TRBV19	TRBJ1-5	-	CASSTDRYLNQPQHF
TRBV11-1	TRBJ1-1	-	CASNKEGNTEAFF
TRBV19	TRBJ1-5	-	CASTPTEGVSNQPQHF
TRBV7-8	TRBJ1-2	TRBD1	CASQGANYGYTF
TRBV12-5	TRBJ1-1	-	CASGLAGQTEAFF
TRBV28	TRBJ1-5	-	CASPSPDQPQHF
TRBV5-6	TRBJ1-5	TRBD1	CASSLGTGSNQPQHF
TRBV12-3/TRBV12-4	TRBJ1-5	TRBD1	CASSPSDRLQHF
TRBV2	TRBJ2-2	-	CASSERGVLTGELFF